What follows describes a single T cell receptor beta chain. What it binds is not known. This specimen belongs to a study of shared clonotypes between healthy human individuals. A CD45RA+ naive subset and a CD45RA-negative memory subset were split from CD4+ cells. The germline V and J ends were trimmed by 3 bases and 2 bases, with 8 bases remaining between them. This CDR3 is 13 amino acids long. Germline V gene sequence: CDR1 KGHSY, CDR2 FQNENV. This table comes from immunoSEQ multiplex PCR, and its TCRdb copy is limited to in-frame clones, with some not included. The sample lists about 2.4 million clones, roughly 93% seen once, with 0.36% in the top ten. Findings and limits, study-wide: Larger estimated richness was generally seen in naive subsets than in memory subsets. Across a few donors, naive CD4 shared roughly 5%, naive CD8 over 3%, memory CD4 2% to 2.5%, memory CD8 about 0.4%.

V gene TRBV16 combines with J gene TRBJ2-7; D gene ambiguous. Sequencing input: naive CD4+ T cells from PBMCs. The subset: CD45RA+ positively selected. The source is a man aged 18 to 29 in good health. Some clones in this sample may be carry-over from other donors' samples. In nucleotides, the CDR3 is TGTGCCAGCAGCCAGTCAGTCGCCTACGAGCAGTACTTC. This translates into CASSQSVAYEQYF.